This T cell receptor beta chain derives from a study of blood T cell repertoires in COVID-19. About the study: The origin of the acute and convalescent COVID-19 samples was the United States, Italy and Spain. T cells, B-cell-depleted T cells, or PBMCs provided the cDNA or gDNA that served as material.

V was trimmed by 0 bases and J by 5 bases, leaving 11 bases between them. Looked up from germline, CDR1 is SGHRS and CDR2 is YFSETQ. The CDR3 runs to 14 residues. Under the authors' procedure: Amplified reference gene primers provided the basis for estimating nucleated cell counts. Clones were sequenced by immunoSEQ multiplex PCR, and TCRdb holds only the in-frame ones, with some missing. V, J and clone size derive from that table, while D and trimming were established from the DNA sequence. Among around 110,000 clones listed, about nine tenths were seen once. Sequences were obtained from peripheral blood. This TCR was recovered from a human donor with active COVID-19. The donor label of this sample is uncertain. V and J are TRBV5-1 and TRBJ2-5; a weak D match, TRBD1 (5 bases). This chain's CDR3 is CASSLDSGYETQYF. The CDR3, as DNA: TGCGCCAGCAGCTTGGACTCAGGGTATGAGACCCAGTACTTC.